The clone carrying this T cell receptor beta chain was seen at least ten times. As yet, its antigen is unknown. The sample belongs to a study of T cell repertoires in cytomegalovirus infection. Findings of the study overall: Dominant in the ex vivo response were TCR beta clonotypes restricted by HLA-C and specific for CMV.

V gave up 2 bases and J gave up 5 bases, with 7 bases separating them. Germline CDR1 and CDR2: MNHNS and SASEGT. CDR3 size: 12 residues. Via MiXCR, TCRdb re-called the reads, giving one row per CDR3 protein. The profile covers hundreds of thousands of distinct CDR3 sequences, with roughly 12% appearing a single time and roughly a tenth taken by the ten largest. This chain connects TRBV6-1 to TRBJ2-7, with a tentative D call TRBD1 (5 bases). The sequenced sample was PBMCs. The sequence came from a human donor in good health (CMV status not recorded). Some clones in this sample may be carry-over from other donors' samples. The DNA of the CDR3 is TGTGCCAGCAGTGAACCCAGGGACGAGCAGTACTTC. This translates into CASSEPRDEQYF.